This T cell receptor (beta chain) was sequenced in a study of control samples from healthy donors and cancer patients. The CDR3 runs 12 residues. V lost 3 bases and J lost 6, with 7 bases in between. Germline V gene lookup returns CDR1 LGHDT and CDR2 YNNKEL (reference sequence). The assay was immunoSEQ multiplex PCR, and TCRdb's table has in-frame clones only and misses some. The sample includes 350,000 to 450,000 clones, approximately 92% seen only once; the top ten take 6% to 7%. The chain is built from TRBV3-1 (or the pseudogene TRBV3-2) and TRBJ2-3; no firm D call. Material: PBMCs. This receptor was obtained from a man between 40 and 49 years old with head and neck cancer. The CDR3 DNA is TGTGCCAGCAGCCAGAGTATCGATACGCAGTATTTT. Its translation: CASSQSIDTQYF.